This T cell receptor (beta chain) was found in a study of cytomegalovirus exposure and HLA in healthy donors. Study-level results: Earlier analysis looked at TCR beta V segments, and most were productive about 87% or about 30% of the time. Near-uniform donor sequencing depth was presumed by presence/absence analyses. Immune exposure information available was restricted to CMV serostatus. The authors listed 150 or so TCR beta chains as cytomegalovirus-associated.

Note on this clone: Its antigen is unidentified.

Germline CDR1 and CDR2: SGHAT and FQNNGV. The J segment lost 6 bases and the V segment lost 5 bases, leaving 9 bases of the junction unmatched. CDR3 length equals 16 residues. 60 Vbeta and 13 Jbeta primers were used in PCR. The repertoire was sequenced with immunoSEQ multiplex PCR; TCRdb's copy has only in-frame clones and lacks some. This table holds about 69,000 clones, around 72% found once. The sequence derives from a male donor in good health and CMV-seropositive. The rearrangement joins TRBV11-2 to TRBJ2-3, with 12 bases that match TRBD2. Sequencing was done on a sample of PBMCs. The CDR3 bases are TGTGCCAGCAGCCCCTCTAGCGGGGGGGCCGTGGATACGCAGTATTTT. Translating it yields CASSPSSGGAVDTQYF.